The 17 T cell receptor beta chains below all came from one sample that was sequenced in a study of blood T cell repertoires in COVID-19. Libraries were prepared by immunoSEQ multiplex PCR; TCRdb keeps only in-frame clonotypes and omits some of them. The sample lists some 110,000 clones; more than 80% were seen once. Sequencing was performed on peripheral blood. The receptor set was obtained from an elderly woman with COVID-19, enrolled during active disease.

For the CDR3, the DNA is TGTGCCAGCAGCTTAGTCCAGGGGGCCAACACTGAAGCTTTCTTT. It yields the protein CASSLVQGANTEAFF. The V call is TRBV11-2, the J call TRBJ1-1; 8 positions match TRBD1. Trimming cost V 1 base and J 2 bases; bases outside gene matches: 3. This CDR3 comprises 15 residues. The germline CDR1 and CDR2 sequences are SGHAT and FQNNGV.

The V and J genes are TRBV28 and TRBJ1-6; D is unresolved. Germline CDR1 is MDHEN and CDR2 is SYDVKM. V lost 7 bases and J 4 bases, leaving 8 bases between the germline ends. This CDR3 is built from 13 residues. CDR3 sequence reads: CASTNSYNSPLHF. DNA of the CDR3: TGTGCCAGCACAAACAGTTATAATTCACCCCTCCACTTT.

The chain is built from TRBV3-1 (or the pseudogene TRBV3-2) and TRBJ1-2, with TRBD1 as a possible D gene (6 bases). Germline CDR1 is LGHDT and CDR2 is YNNKEL (reference sequence). With 3 bases removed from V and 2 bases from J, the gap between germline ends came to 13 bases. CDR3 size: 15 residues. CDR3 sequence reads: CASSQRAGGNYGYTF. In nucleotides, the CDR3 is TGTGCCAGCAGCCAGCGGGCGGGGGGCAACTATGGCTACACCTTC.

J is TRBJ1-4 and V is TRBV4-2; 9 bases are a match to TRBD1. The CDR3 sequence is 14 residues long. The V gene's germline CDR1 is LGHNA and CDR2 YNFKEQ. The V and J ends lost 4 bases and 5 bases, in that order; junction bases with no gene match: 2. The DNA of the CDR3 is TGTGCCAGCAGCCTCGGGACAGGGAATGAAAAACTGTTTTTT. Encoded protein: CASSLGTGNEKLFF.

The chain is built from TRBV7-6 and TRBJ2-3; a possible D gene is TRBD2 (6 bases). There are 16 residues in the CDR3. V was clipped by 1 base and J by 2 bases, with 13 bases between them. Germline V gene lookup returns CDR1 SGHVS and CDR2 FNYEAQ. The CDR3 DNA follows: TGTGCCAGCAGCTTAGAGGGTAGCGGAGCCACAGATACGCAGTATTTT. Its protein product is CASSLEGSGATDTQYF.

The chain employs TRBV11-2 and TRBJ2-1, with D unclear. The CDR3 totals 13 residues. V was shortened by 3 bases and J by 3 bases, with 6 bases between the two germline ends. CDR1 SGHAT and CDR2 FQNNGV come from the germline V gene. The CDR3 sequence: CASSFGGYNEQFF. Written as DNA, the CDR3 is TGTGCCAGCAGCTTTGGCGGCTACAATGAGCAGTTCTTC.

The rearrangement uses TRBV6-2 or TRBV6-3 and TRBJ2-7, with a tentative D call TRBD1 (5 bases). The CDR3 is 12 residues long. The V gene lost 6 bases and the J gene lost 3 bases, with 9 bases spanning the gap. Germline values: CDR1 MNHEY, CDR2 SVGEGT. The DNA for the CDR3 is TGTGCCAGCAGCGAAGGGGTCTACGAGCAGTACTTC. Translating gives CASSEGVYEQYF.

The CDR3 nucleotides read TGCAGCGTTGCAAGGACACCGCCTTATGGCTACACCTTC. It encodes CSVARTPPYGYTF. J is TRBJ1-2 and V is TRBV29-1; a weak D match, TRBD1 (5 bases). Germline V CDR1 and CDR2: SQVTM, ANQGSEA. CDR3 size: 13 residues. With 4 bases removed from V and 5 bases from J, the gap between germline ends came to 14 bases.

This chain uses TRBV28 with TRBJ2-5; 9 bases are shared with TRBD1. In germline, CDR1 is MDHEN, CDR2 SYDVKM. V dropped 7 bases and J dropped 5; count of bases not matched to a gene: 8. The CDR3 totals 14 residues. CDR3 residues: CASTLTGGAETQYF. Here the CDR3 DNA reads TGTGCCAGCACCCTTACAGGGGGCGCGGAGACCCAGTACTTC.

The chain carries TRBV5-4 and TRBJ2-2; TRBD2 matches at 12 bases. The CDR3 length is 16 residues. The germline CDR1 and CDR2 sequences are SGHNT and YYREEE (reference sequence). Trimming at V came to 3 bases and at J to 5 bases, leaving 5 bases not matched to a gene. CDR3 sequence reads: CASSSTSGSRTGELFF. The DNA for the CDR3 is TGTGCCAGCAGCTCGACTAGCGGGAGTAGAACCGGGGAGCTGTTTTTT.

This chain joins TRBV10-1 and TRBJ1-6; D uncertain. CDR1 and CDR2 from the germline V gene are WNHNN and SYGVQD (reference sequence). V was clipped by 3 bases and J by 7 bases, with 13 bases between them. This CDR3 contains 15 residues. The CDR3 DNA sequence: TGCGCCAGCAGTGAATCACAGCTCACCAATTCACCCCTCCACTTT. Translating gives CASSESQLTNSPLHF.

The chain combines TRBV4-2 with TRBJ2-5; D not certain. The CDR3 length is 14 residues. Germline assignment: CDR1 LGHNA and CDR2 YNFKEQ. V dropped 4 bases and J dropped 0 bases, with 9 bases sitting between them. The CDR3 DNA is TGTGCCAGCAGCCCGGTCGGTAACCAAGAGACCCAGTACTTC. Protein product: CASSPVGNQETQYF.

The chain couples TRBV10-3 to TRBJ2-4; tentatively, D is TRBD2 (6 bases). Germline assignment: CDR1 ENHRY and CDR2 SYGVKD. V lost 0 bases and J 4 bases, leaving 13 bases between the germline ends. The CDR3 loop spans 16 amino acids. In nucleotides, the CDR3 is TGTGCCATCAGTGAGTCGCCCGGACGGGAGAAAAACATTCAGTACTTC. Its translation is CAISESPGREKNIQYF.

The rearrangement uses TRBV5-1 and TRBJ1-3; 7 bases agree with TRBD1. The CDR3 has 14 amino acids. V lost 7 bases, J lost 3 bases, and 7 bases stayed unmatched. Germline CDR1 and CDR2: SGHRS and YFSETQ. The CDR3 coding sequence is TGCGCCAGCTCCCCAGGGGGTGGTGGAAACACCATATATTTT. This encodes CASSPGGGGNTIYF.

The chain has TRBV5-6 and TRBJ2-2, with TRBD2 matching 11 bases. The CDR3 consists of 19 residues. V trimming: 0 bases; J trimming: 2 bases; junction bases outside the gene matches: 9. CDR1 and CDR2 from the germline V gene are SGHDT and YYEEEE. The CDR3 loop is CASSLVLAGGGSNTGELFF. For the CDR3, the DNA is TGTGCCAGCAGCTTGGTCCTAGCGGGAGGCGGCAGTAACACCGGGGAGCTGTTTTTT.

About this clone itself: Other DNA sequences in this sample translate to the same CDR3. V gene TRBV15 combines with J gene TRBJ2-2, with D possibly matching TRBD2 (5 bases). CDR3 length: 14 amino acids. V was pared by 3 bases and J by 1 base, with 6 bases between. Germline V gene sequence: CDR1 LNHNV, CDR2 YYDKDF (reference sequence). DNA for the CDR3: TGTGCCACCAGCAGGGACTTGAACACCGGGGAGCTGTTTTTT. Translating gives CATSRDLNTGELFF.

Written as DNA, the CDR3 is TGTGCCAGCAGTTTTTCAGGGCAGAATAGAGTGCAGTACTTC. Translated: CASSFSGQNRVQYF. J is TRBJ2-7 and V is TRBV6-2 or TRBV6-3; tentatively, D is TRBD1 (5 bases). The CDR3 length is 14 residues. The ends were cut back, 4 bases at V and 9 bases at J, with 19 bases in the middle. Germline V gives CDR1 MNHEY, CDR2 SVGEGT.